This paragraph reports one T cell receptor (beta chain). Antigen specificity is unknown. It was cDNA, reverse transcribed from extracted RNA, that served as the sequencing template. Libraries were prepared by immunoSEQ multiplex PCR; TCRdb keeps only in-frame clonotypes and omits some of them. The table records about 190,000 clones, 60% to 70% of them present only once. Treatment denoted: oral pan-JAK inhibitor, 5-10 mg twice daily. This sample is part of a study of CD8+ T cells in alopecia areata. CDR1 is LGHNA, CDR2 YSLEER, per germline. V lost 0 bases to trimming and J lost 5 bases, with 14 bases between them. The CDR3 length is 16 residues. The study's findings and limits: Patients displayed less clarity in TCR sharing than mice, a finding possibly related to HLA.

The receptor comes from a human donor with alopecia areata. The chain couples TRBV4-3 to TRBJ1-5; D gene ambiguous. The starting material was CD4+ T cells sorted from blood, obtained at week 4, from a patient treated with tofacitinib. In DNA form, the CDR3 reads TGCGCCAGCAGCCAAGATGCAACAGCGTGGGATCAGCCCCAGCATTTT. Translating it yields CASSQDATAWDQPQHF.